Below, 14 T cell receptor beta chains from the same sample are listed, as sequenced in a study of tumor and adjacent non-tumor tissue in lung cancer. The template was RNA from unsorted bulk tissue. The library came from three nested PCR rounds adapted from ARM-PCR protocols. One entry per CDR3 protein, called by TCRdb with MiXCR from the multiplex PCR reads. This repertoire shows more than 95,000 distinct CDR3 sequences, over 65% found once; its top ten account for about 13%. Sequenced: lung tumor tissue. These receptors were collected from a man aged 25-40 years with non-small cell lung cancer.

This clonotype showed up many times. The DNA for the CDR3 is TGCAGCGTTGAACCACCTGGGACCACCGGGGAGCTGTTTTTT. Its translation is CSVEPPGTTGELFF. V usage is TRBV29-1 and J usage is TRBJ2-2; D possibly uses TRBD1 or TRBD2 (5 bases each). The CDR3 contains 14 residues. Germline CDR1 and CDR2: SQVTM and ANQGSEA. Between the trimmed V and J ends, which lost 2 bases and 4 bases, there was a span of 11 bases.

Concerning this clonotype: A much bigger clone sits one base away, suggesting this may be a read error. The chain uses TRBV20-1 and TRBJ1-1; D is undetermined. Germline V gene data show CDR1 as DFQATT and CDR2 as SNEGSKA (reference sequence). The CDR3 runs to 14 residues. The CDR3 DNA reads as TGCAGTGCTAGAGATGGGGAAATGAACACTGAAACTTTCTTT. It codes for CSARDGEMNTETFF.

Concerning this clonotype itself: A read error may account for a junction end that differs from germline. This chain links TRBV12-3 or TRBV12-4 with TRBJ1-6; D possibly corresponds to TRBD1 (6 bases). The CDR3 sequence is 14 residues long. Here the CDR3 reads CTSSLGGPGAPLHF. CDR3 nucleotides: TGTACCAGCAGTTTAGGGGGACCTGGGGCACCTCTCCACTTT.

With respect to this clonotype: At one boundary the junction diverges from the germline segment, which might be a read error. The chain recombines TRBV7-8 with TRBJ1-2; D is unclear. Germline lookup yields CDR1 SGHVS and CDR2 FQNEAQ. This CDR3 is 14 amino acids long. The CDR3: CAGSISSASYGYTF. CDR3 bases: TGTGCCGGCAGCATATCTTCGGCTAGCTATGGTTACACCTTC.

The chain uses TRBV6-1 and TRBJ2-7, with D possibly matching TRBD1 (5 bases). Trimming took off 10 bases at V and 12 bases at J, with 22 bases between the two ends. Germline CDR1 reads MNHNS; CDR2 reads SASEGT. This CDR3 spans 12 amino acids. The DNA of the CDR3 is TGTGCCACTAAGGCTGACAGACCCGAGTTGTACTTC. This translates into CATKADRPELYF.

In this sample, this clonotype turned up a few times. A single base separates this from a much larger clone, so it may be a read error. The chain employs TRBV6-1 and TRBJ2-7; no reliable D call. The germline CDR1 and CDR2 sequences are MNHNS and SASEGT. The CDR3 sequence is 14 residues long. V was trimmed by 6 bases and J by 0 bases, leaving 12 bases between them. CDR3 DNA: TGTGCCAGCAGGCGACGCCCGAGCTCCTACGAGCAGTACTTC. Translation gives CASRRRPSSYEQYF.

Notes on this clonotype: A read error may explain this, as a much larger clone is one base away. The J gene is TRBJ2-1, the V gene TRBV20-1; D is perhaps TRBD2 (5 bases). V gave up 3 bases and J gave up 9 bases, with 18 bases separating them. CDR3 length equals 14 residues. In germline, CDR1 is DFQATT, CDR2 SNEGSKA (reference sequence). CDR3 protein: CSASSVGEIGEQFF. In DNA, the CDR3 is TGCAGTGCTAGTTCGGTCGGGGAGATTGGTGAGCAGTTCTTC.

V and J are TRBV6-6 and TRBJ1-4, with a tentative D call TRBD1 (5 bases). The CDR3 loop spans 17 amino acids. V was cut by 2 bases and J by 3 bases, with 16 bases left in between. Germline lookup yields CDR1 MNHNY and CDR2 SVGAGI (reference sequence). The CDR3 region is CASSYLLTGGANEKLFF. DNA for the CDR3: TGTGCCAGCAGTTACCTCCTAACGGGGGGAGCTAATGAAAAACTGTTTTTT.

This clonotype was counted only a few times. The chain recombines TRBV24-1 with TRBJ2-1; D not certain. CDR3 length equals 14 residues. The germline V and J ends were trimmed by 6 bases and 5 bases, with 13 bases remaining between them. CDR1 KGHDR and CDR2 SFDVKD come from the germline V gene. As DNA, the CDR3 is TGTGCCACCAGTCACCGCGGAACCCACAATGAGCAGTTCTTC. Translated: CATSHRGTHNEQFF.

Regarding this clonotype: This may arise from a read error, as a much more abundant clone is one base away. The chain employs TRBV6-6 and TRBJ2-1, with no clear D. V lost 4 bases and J lost 8, with 15 bases in between. Germline CDR1 MNHNY, CDR2 SVGAGI (reference sequence). This CDR3 contains 14 residues. Written as DNA, the CDR3 is TGTGCCAGCAGTTCCCTGGGGAATCAGTATGAGCAGTTCTTC. Translating it yields CASSSLGNQYEQFF.

J is TRBJ2-2 and V is TRBV5-1, with no clear D. The germline CDR1 and CDR2 sequences are SGHRS and YFSETQ. The CDR3 is made up of 13 amino acids. Trimming removed 0 bases from V and 6 bases from J, with 6 bases in between. CDR3 coding DNA: TGCGCCAGCAGCTTGGTGGTGGCCGGGGAGCTGTTTTTT. It yields the protein CASSLVVAGELFF. Together with reference TRBV5-1 and TRBJ2-2, the CDR3 gives the full variable domain: KAGVTQTPRYLIKTRGQQVTLSCSPISGHRSVSWYQQTPGQGLQFLFEYFSETQRNKGNFPGRFSGRQFSNSRSEMNVSTLELGDSALYLCASSLVVAGELFFGEGSRLTVL.

The chain links TRBV20-1 to TRBJ2-7; D remains unclear. Looked up from germline, CDR1 is DFQATT and CDR2 is SNEGSKA (reference sequence). V lost 5 bases to trimming and J lost 8 bases, with 16 bases between them. The CDR3 spans 12 residues. CDR3 sequence: CSALFPLSKQYF. For the CDR3, the DNA is TGCAGTGCTCTCTTTCCACTCTCCAAGCAGTACTTC.

This chain connects TRBV5-1 to TRBJ2-4, with a possible D match to TRBD1 (7 bases). Deletions cut 2 bases from V and 8 bases from J, with 14 bases between. This CDR3 has 14 residues. The germline CDR1 and CDR2 sequences are SGHRS and YFSETQ. The CDR3 reads CASSFRGASDIQYF. CDR3 DNA sequence: TGCGCCAGCAGCTTCAGGGGGGCGTCGGACATTCAGTACTTC.

Concerning this clonotype itself: This clone may be a read error of a much larger clone one base away. The chain employs TRBV6-1 and TRBJ1-6; D possibly corresponds to TRBD1 (6 bases). The CDR3 spans 13 residues. The ends were cut back, 11 bases at V and 6 bases at J, with 14 bases in the middle. Germline CDR1 MNHNS, CDR2 SASEGT. The CDR3 DNA is TGTGCCCGCAAGGACAGAACTAATTCACCCCTCCACTTT. Translated: CARKDRTNSPLHF.